This T cell receptor beta chain is drawn from a study of T cell repertoires in cytomegalovirus infection. Study overall: Public TCR beta signatures provided an indication of both CMV infection and a matching HLA type.

V lost 5 bases, J lost 0 bases, and 14 bases lay in between. The CDR3 extends over 17 amino acids. CDR1 is SNHLY, CDR2 FYNNEI, per germline. TCRdb redid the calling of the reads with MiXCR, one entry per CDR3 protein. Altogether 290,000 or so distinct CDR3 sequences are present, around 10% being singletons, with the ten largest covering approximately 2.4%. The chain has TRBV2 and TRBJ2-6; D is possibly TRBD2 (5 bases). Sequenced: PBMCs. The origin of this receptor is a human donor in good health (CMV status not recorded). Some clones in this sample may be carry-over from other donors' samples. The CDR3 spells CASSLALDGSGANVLTF. The CDR3 nucleotides are TGTGCCAGCAGTCTAGCTTTGGACGGCTCTGGGGCCAACGTCCTGACTTTC.